This T cell receptor beta chain was recovered during a study of CD8+ T cells in alopecia areata. Findings and caveats of the study: Lesional scalp, notably in alopecia totalis/universalis, had clonality above that of normal scalp.

Investigators isolated RNA and reverse transcribed it into cDNA to act as the sequencing template. Assay used: immunoSEQ multiplex PCR; TCRdb lists only in-frame clones, some missing. The table includes 150,000 to 200,000 clones, 55% detected once. Germline V lookup: CDR1 MNHEY, CDR2 SMNVEV (reference sequence). The CDR3 loop spans 14 amino acids. The J segment lost 8 bases and the V segment lost 5 bases, leaving 8 bases of the junction unmatched. As regards this clone: Antigen specificity is unknown.

Sequenced sample: CD4+ T cells sorted from blood. The V and J genes are TRBV27 and TRBJ2-1, with 8 bases lining up with TRBD2. The sequence came from a human donor in good health. The CDR3 reads CASSPLTSAHEQFF. In DNA form, the CDR3 reads TGTGCCAGCAGTCCATTGACTAGCGCCCATGAGCAGTTCTTC.